The T cell receptor beta chain described here comes from a study of blood T cell repertoires in COVID-19 (dated by TCRdb to 2019 to 2021). Study-level background: Collaborator samples came from the United States, Italy and Spain and covered acute and convalescent phases of COVID-19. The material from the prospective study consisted of cDNA or gDNA derived from T cells, B-cell-depleted T cells, or PBMCs. Subjects who had been exposed to COVID-19, were actively infected with it, or had recovered from it provided the deeply sampled blood TCRbeta repertoires that made up the dataset. The repertoires were released in a freely available public database meant as a resource for research on the immune response to SARS-CoV-2. The samples were drawn from the first 160 participants of the ongoing ImmuneRACE study and from 1,200 or so subjects provided by 6 global collaborators. The sample metadata nearly always contained a de-identified subject ID, COVID-19 status, age in years and sex. Where available, HLA class I and class II types were taken from metadata supplied by the sample provider and were not determined by assay-based typing. Study-level results and caveats: The quantity of clinical and demographic metadata differed by source and by participant and was supplied without curation.

V lost 6 bases and J lost 6 bases, and the count of bases not matched to a germline gene is 7. Spanning cysteine to phenylalanine, the CDR3 consists of 14 amino acids. The sequence is cut down to CDR3 DNA, 42 bases in frame from base 1. According to the germline V gene, CDR1 reads MNHEY and CDR2 reads SVGAGI. Whole blood was collected in K2EDTA tubes by collaborating institutions according to the institutions' own protocols. For TCRbeta analysis, collaborators shipped samples in one of three forms: frozen whole blood, isolated PBMCs, or DNA extracted from either of those sample types. TCRbeta CDR3 regions were amplified from genomic DNA using the immunoSEQ Assay, a bias-controlled multiplex PCR. The paper's data handling went like this. The number of nucleated cells in each sample was estimated by amplification of reference gene primers within the assay. To quantify the absolute abundance of each unique TCRbeta CDR3 rearrangement, sequence reads were collapsed and filtered. For each sample, productive Simpson clonality was calculated as the square root of Simpson's diversity index across productive rearrangements. TCRdb holds this immuneACCESS table with in-frame rearrangements only. Some clones are missing; in checked studies, unresolved V genes explain under half, and the rest has no known cause. The DNA was the basis for D and trimming; V, J and clone size are from that table. In this sample the table shows tens of thousands of clones, 73% of which occur a single time. Of the sample, roughly a fifth falls within the top ten clones.

Details on this clone: What antigen it recognizes has not been identified. The record has no base qualities; no much larger clone is one base away.

Source material: peripheral blood. This clonotype originated in a man aged 60-69 years with acute or convalescent COVID-19. This sequence uses TRBV6-5 and TRBJ2-2; TRBD1 lines up with 7 middle nucleotides. CDR3 reads: CASRRGRSAGELFF. The DNA reads as follows: TGTGCCAGCAGAAGGGGGCGATCCGCCGGGGAGCTGTTTTTT.